This TCR beta chain was profiled in a study of blood T cell repertoires in COVID-19. About the research overall: The origin of the acute and convalescent COVID-19 samples was the United States, Italy and Spain. From T cells, B-cell-depleted T cells, or PBMCs came the material, which was cDNA or gDNA.

Source study methods: Estimated nucleated cell counts came from reference gene primer amplification. Generated by immunoSEQ multiplex PCR, the TCRdb table keeps only in-frame clones and is missing some. From that table come the V and J calls and clone size; the DNA was used to work out D and trimming. The sample yields 200,000 to 300,000 clones, around nine tenths seen once. Material for sequencing was peripheral blood. The TCR was taken from a woman aged 55 to 70 who had recovered from COVID-19.

The CDR3 loop is CASSQGGRSGVRELFF. In DNA form, the CDR3 reads TGCGCCAGCAGCCAAGGCGGAAGGTCCGGCGTGAGGGAGCTGTTTTTT. The chain couples TRBV4-1 to TRBJ2-2; D remains unclear. Germline CDR1 MGHRA, CDR2 YSYEKL. V dropped 1 base and J dropped 9 bases, with 18 bases sitting between them. This CDR3 is 16 amino acids long.